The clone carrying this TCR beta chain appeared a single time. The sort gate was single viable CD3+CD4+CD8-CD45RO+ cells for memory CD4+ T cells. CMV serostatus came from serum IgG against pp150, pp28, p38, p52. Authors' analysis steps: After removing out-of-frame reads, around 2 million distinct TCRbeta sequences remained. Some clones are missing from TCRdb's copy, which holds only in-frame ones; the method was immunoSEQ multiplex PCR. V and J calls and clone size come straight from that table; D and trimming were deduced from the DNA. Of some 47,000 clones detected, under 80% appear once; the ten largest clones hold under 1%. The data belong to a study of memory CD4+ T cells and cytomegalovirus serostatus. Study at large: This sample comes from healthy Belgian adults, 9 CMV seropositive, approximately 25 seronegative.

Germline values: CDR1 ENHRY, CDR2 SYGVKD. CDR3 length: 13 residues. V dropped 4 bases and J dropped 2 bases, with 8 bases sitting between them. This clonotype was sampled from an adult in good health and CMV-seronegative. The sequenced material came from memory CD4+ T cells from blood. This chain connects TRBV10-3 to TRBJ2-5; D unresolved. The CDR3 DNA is TGTGCCATCAGTGGGGGTAAGCAAGAGACCCAGTACTTC. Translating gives CAISGGKQETQYF.